This T cell receptor beta chain was profiled in a study of T cell repertoires in cytomegalovirus infection. Looking at the study overall: Used in the study were CMV epitopes, some recently identified and HLA-C-restricted, others well-studied and HLA-B-restricted. TCR beta signatures that were public indicated CMV infection and matching HLA type.

This clonotype showed up just a few times. Its antigen is still unknown. Whole-study results and caveats: Cumulative public TCR beta family frequency identified carriers of CMV plus the relevant HLA. Clonotype analysis showed dominance of the ex vivo response by HLA-C-restricted CMV-specific TCR beta clonotypes.

This CDR3 is built from 15 residues. Germline CDR1 reads SGHVS; CDR2 reads FNYEAQ. V was pared by 5 bases and J by 1 base, with 14 bases between. In TCRdb, the reads were re-called with MiXCR into one record per CDR3 protein. This repertoire shows tens of thousands of distinct CDR3 sequences, 20% to 25% found once; its top ten account for roughly two thirds. This TCR was recovered from a human donor in good health (CMV status not recorded). Some clones in this sample may be carry-over from other donors' samples. This specimen consisted of CD8+ T cells from cultured PBMCs, obtained from culture after CMV antigen stimulation. The V call is TRBV7-6, the J call TRBJ1-1; D remains ambiguous. This CDR3 reads CASSKARRENTEAFF. DNA for the CDR3: TGTGCCAGCAGCAAAGCTCGACGGGAGAACACTGAAGCTTTCTTT. Looking up the rest from reference TRBV7-6 and TRBJ1-1 gives the full variable domain: GAGVSQSPRYKVTKRGQDVALRCDPISGHVSLYWYRQALGQGPEFLTYFNYEAQQDKSGLPNDRFSAERPEGSISTLTIQRTEQRDSAMYRCASSKARRENTEAFFGQGTRLTVV.